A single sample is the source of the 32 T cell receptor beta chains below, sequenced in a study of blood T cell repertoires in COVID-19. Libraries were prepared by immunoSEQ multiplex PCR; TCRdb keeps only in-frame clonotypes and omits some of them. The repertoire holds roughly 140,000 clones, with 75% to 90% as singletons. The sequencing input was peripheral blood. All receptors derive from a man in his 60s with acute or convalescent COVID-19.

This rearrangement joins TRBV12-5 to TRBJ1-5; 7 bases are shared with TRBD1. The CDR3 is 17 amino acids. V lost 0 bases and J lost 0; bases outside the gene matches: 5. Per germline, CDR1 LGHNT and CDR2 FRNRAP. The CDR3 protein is CASGLVRTGDSNQPQHF. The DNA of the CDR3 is TGTGCTAGTGGTTTGGTACGAACAGGGGATAGCAATCAGCCCCAGCATTTT.

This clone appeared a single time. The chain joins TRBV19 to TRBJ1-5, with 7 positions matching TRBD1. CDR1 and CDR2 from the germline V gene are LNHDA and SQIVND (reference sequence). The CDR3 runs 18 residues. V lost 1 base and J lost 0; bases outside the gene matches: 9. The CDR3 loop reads CASSIAGTALYSNQPQHF. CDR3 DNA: TGTGCCAGTAGTATAGCCGGGACAGCCCTATATAGCAATCAGCCCCAGCATTTT.

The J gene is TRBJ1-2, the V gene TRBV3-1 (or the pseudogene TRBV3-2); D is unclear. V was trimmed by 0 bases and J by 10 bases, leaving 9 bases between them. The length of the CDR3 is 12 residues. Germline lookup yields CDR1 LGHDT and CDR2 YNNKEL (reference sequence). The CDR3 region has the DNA TGTGCCAGCAGCCAAGACCGGGGTCTCTACACCTTC. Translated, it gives CASSQDRGLYTF.

CDR3 region: CASRRTSGRSDTQYF. The CDR3 bases are TGTGCCAGCAGGCGGACTAGCGGGAGGTCAGATACGCAGTATTTT. The chain is built from TRBV28 and TRBJ2-3; 14 bases line up with TRBD2. The CDR3 sequence is 15 residues long. V was clipped by 6 bases and J by 4 bases; unmatched bases: 3. Germline loops: CDR1 MDHEN, CDR2 SYDVKM.

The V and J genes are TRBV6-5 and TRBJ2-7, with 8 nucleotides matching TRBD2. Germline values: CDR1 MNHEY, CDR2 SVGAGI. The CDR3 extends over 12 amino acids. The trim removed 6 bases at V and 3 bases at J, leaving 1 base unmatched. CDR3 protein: CASRSGSYEQYF. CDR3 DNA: TGTGCCAGCAGAAGCGGGAGCTACGAGCAGTACTTC.

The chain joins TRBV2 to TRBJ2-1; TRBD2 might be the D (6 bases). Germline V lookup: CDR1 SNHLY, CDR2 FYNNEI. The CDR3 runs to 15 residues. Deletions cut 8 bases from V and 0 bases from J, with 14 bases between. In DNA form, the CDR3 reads TGTGCCAGCCACCGGACTATGAGCTCCTACAATGAGCAGTTCTTC. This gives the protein CASHRTMSSYNEQFF.

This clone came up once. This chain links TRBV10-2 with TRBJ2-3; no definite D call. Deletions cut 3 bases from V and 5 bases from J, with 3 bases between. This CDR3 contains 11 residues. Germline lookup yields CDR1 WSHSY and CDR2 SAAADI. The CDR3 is CASSDIDTQYF. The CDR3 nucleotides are TGCGCCAGCAGTGACATAGATACGCAGTATTTT.

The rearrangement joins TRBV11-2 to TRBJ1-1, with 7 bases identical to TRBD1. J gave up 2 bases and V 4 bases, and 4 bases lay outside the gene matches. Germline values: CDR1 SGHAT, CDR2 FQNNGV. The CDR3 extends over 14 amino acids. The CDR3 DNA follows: TGTGCCAGCAGCTCGAACAGGGGTAACACTGAAGCTTTCTTT. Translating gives CASSSNRGNTEAFF.

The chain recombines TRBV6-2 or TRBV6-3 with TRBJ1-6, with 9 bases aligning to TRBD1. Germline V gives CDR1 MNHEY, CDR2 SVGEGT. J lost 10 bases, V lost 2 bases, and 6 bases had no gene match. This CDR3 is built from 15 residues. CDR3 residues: CASSYSGQGKSPLHF. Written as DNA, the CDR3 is TGTGCCAGCAGTTACAGCGGACAGGGGAAATCACCCCTCCACTTT.

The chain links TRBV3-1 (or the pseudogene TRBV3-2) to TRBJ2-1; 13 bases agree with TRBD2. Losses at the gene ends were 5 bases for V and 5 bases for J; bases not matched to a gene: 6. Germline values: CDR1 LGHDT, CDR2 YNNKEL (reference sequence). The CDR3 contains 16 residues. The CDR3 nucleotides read TGTGCCAGCAGCGATACTAGCGGGAGGGACCACAATGAGCAGTTCTTC. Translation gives CASSDTSGRDHNEQFF.

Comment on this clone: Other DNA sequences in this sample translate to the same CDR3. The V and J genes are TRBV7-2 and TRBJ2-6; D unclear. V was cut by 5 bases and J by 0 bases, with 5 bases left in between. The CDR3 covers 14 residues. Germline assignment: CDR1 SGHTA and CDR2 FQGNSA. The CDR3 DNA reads TGTGCCAGCAGCCCCTCCTCTGGGGCCAACGTCCTGACTTTC. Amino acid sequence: CASSPSSGANVLTF.

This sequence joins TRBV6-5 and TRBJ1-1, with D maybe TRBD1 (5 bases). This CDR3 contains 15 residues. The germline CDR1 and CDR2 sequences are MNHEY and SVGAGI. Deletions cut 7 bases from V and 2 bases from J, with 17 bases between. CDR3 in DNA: TGTGCCAGCATCACCCCTGGGGCAGGCAACACTGAAGCTTTCTTT. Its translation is CASITPGAGNTEAFF.

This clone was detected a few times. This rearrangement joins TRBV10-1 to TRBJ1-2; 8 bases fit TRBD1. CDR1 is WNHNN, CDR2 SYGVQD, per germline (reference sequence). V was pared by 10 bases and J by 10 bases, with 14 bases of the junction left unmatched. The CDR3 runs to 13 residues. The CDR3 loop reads CANEVGQGSAYTF. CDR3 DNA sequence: TGCGCCAATGAAGTTGGACAGGGTAGTGCCTACACCTTC.

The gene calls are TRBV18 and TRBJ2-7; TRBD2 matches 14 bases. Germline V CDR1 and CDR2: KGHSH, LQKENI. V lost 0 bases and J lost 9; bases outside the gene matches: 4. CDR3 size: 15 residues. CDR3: CASSPPTSGGAAQYF. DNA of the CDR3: TGTGCCAGCTCACCACCGACTAGCGGGGGGGCGGCGCAGTACTTC.

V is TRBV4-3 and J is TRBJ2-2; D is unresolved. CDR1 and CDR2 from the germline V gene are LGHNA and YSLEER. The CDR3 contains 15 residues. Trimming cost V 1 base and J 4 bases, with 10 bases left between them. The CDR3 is CASSQVRLTTGELFF. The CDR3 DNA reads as TGCGCCAGCAGCCAAGTCCGTCTAACCACCGGGGAGCTGTTTTTT.

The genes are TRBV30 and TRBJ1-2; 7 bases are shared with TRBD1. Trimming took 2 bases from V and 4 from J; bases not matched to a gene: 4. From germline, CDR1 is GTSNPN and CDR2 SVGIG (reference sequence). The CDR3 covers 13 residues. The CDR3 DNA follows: TGTGCCTGGAGTCGGACAGGCTTCTATGGCTACACCTTC. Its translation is CAWSRTGFYGYTF.

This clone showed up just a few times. CDR3 bases: TGCGCCAGCAGTCCGCGTAGAGACAGACGAACCTACGAGCAGTACTTC. Translating gives CASSPRRDRRTYEQYF. The chain employs TRBV23-1 and TRBJ2-7, with D tentatively TRBD1 (5 bases). TRBV23-1 is flagged as an ORF with uncertain function. The V end lost 4 bases, the J end lost 2 bases, and 18 bases lay between the germline ends. The CDR3 extends over 16 amino acids.

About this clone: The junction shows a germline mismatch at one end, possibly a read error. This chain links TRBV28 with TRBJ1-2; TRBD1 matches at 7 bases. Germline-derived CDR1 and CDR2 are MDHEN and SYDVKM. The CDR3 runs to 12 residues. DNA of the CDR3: TGTGCCAGCAGTACACCAGGGGGGCCCTACGCCTTC. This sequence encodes CASSTPGGPYAF.

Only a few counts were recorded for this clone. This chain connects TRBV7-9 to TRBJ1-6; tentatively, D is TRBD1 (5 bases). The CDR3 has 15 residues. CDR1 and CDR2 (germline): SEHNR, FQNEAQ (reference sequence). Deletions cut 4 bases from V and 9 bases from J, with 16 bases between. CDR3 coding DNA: TGTGCCAGCAGCTCGGGGGTTTTGAGCAGTTCACCCCTCCACTTT. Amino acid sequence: CASSSGVLSSSPLHF.

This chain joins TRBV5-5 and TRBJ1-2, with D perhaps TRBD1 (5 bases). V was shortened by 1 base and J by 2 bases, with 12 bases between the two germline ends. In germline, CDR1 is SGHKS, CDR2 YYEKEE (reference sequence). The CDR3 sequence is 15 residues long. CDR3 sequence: CASSLQGPNNYGYTF. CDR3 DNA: TGTGCCAGCAGCTTGCAGGGTCCTAACAACTATGGCTACACCTTC.

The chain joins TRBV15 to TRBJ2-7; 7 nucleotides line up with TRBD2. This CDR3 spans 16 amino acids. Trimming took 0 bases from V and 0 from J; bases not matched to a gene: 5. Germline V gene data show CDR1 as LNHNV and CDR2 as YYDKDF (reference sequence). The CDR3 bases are TGTGCCACCAGCAGAGATCTGACTAGCAGCTCCTACGAGCAGTACTTC. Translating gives CATSRDLTSSSYEQYF. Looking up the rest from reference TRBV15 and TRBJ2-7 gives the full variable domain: DAMVIQNPRYQVTQFGKPVTLSCSQTLNHNVMYWYQQKSSQAPKLLFHYYDKDFNNEADTPDNFQSRRPNTSFCFLDIRSPGLGDTAMYLCATSRDLTSSSYEQYFGPGTRLTVT.

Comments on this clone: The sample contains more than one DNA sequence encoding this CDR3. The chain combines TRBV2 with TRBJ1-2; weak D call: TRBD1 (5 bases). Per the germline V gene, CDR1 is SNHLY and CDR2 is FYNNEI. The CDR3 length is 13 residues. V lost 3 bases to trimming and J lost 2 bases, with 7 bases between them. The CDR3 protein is CASSDGGNYGYTF. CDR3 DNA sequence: TGTGCCAGCAGTGATGGGGGGAACTATGGCTACACCTTC.

The CDR3 DNA sequence: TGTGCCAGCAGTGATGGGCCCCATCAGCCCCAGCATTTT. Amino acids: CASSDGPHQPQHF. The V call is TRBV6-1, the J call TRBJ1-5; D is unclear. Trimming shortened V by 3 bases and J by 5 bases, and 8 bases separated the two germline ends. The CDR3 runs to 13 residues. In germline, CDR1 is MNHNS, CDR2 SASEGT.

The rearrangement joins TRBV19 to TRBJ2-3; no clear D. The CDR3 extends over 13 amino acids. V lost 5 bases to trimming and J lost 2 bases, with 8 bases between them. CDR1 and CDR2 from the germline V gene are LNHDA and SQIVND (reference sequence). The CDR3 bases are TGTGCCAGTAGTCGTACAGACACAGATACGCAGTATTTT. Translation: CASSRTDTDTQYF.

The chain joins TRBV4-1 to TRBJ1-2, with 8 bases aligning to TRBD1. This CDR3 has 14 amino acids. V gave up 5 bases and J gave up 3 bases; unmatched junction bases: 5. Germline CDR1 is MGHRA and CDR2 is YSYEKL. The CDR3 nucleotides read TGCGCCAGCAGCTCCGGGACAGGCGACTATGGCTACACCTTC. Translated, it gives CASSSGTGDYGYTF.

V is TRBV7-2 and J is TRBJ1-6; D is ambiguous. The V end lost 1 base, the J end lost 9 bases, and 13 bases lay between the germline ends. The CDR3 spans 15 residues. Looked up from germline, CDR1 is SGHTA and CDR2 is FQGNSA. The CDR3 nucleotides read TGTGCCAGCAGCTTAGGGCCAAGTGGCGGTTCACCCCTCCACTTT. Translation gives CASSLGPSGGSPLHF.

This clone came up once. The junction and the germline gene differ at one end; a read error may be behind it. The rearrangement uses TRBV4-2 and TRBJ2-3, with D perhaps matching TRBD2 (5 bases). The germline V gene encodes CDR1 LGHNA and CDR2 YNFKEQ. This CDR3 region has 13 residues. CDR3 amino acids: CASSQDEVARQYF. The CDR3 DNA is TGTGCTAGCAGCCAAGATGAGGTAGCGAGGCAGTATTTT.

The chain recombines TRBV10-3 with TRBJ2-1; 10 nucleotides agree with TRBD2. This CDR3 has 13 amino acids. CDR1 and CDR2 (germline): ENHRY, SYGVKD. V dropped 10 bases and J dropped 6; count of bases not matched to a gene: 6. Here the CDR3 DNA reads TGTGCCACCGGACTAGCGGAGACCAATGAGCAGTTCTTC. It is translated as CATGLAETNEQFF.

CDR3: CASRALNRGQADTQYF. Written as DNA, the CDR3 is TGTGCCAGCAGGGCCTTAAACAGGGGGCAGGCAGATACGCAGTATTTT. This chain uses TRBV27 with TRBJ2-3, with TRBD1 matching 9 bases. V was clipped by 6 bases and J by 4 bases; unmatched bases: 11. Germline loops: CDR1 MNHEY, CDR2 SMNVEV (reference sequence). This CDR3 comprises 16 residues.

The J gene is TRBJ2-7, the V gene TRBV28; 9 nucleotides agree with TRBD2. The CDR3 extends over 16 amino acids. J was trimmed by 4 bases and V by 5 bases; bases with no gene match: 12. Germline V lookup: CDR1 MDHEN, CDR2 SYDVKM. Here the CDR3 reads CASSPPGAGGPYEQYF. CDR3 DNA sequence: TGTGCCAGCAGTCCCCCAGGCGCGGGAGGGCCATACGAGCAGTACTTC.

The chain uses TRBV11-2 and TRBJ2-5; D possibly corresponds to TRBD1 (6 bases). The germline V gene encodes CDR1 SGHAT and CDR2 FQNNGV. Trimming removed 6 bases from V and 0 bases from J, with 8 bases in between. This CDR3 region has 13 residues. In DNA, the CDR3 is TGTGCCAGCAGTAGGGACAACCAAGAGACCCAGTACTTC. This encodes CASSRDNQETQYF.

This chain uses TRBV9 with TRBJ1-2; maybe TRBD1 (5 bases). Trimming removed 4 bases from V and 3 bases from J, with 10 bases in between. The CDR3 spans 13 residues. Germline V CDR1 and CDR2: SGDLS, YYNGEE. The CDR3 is CASSPSRDYGYTF. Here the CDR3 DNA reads TGTGCCAGCAGCCCCTCCAGGGACTATGGCTACACCTTC.